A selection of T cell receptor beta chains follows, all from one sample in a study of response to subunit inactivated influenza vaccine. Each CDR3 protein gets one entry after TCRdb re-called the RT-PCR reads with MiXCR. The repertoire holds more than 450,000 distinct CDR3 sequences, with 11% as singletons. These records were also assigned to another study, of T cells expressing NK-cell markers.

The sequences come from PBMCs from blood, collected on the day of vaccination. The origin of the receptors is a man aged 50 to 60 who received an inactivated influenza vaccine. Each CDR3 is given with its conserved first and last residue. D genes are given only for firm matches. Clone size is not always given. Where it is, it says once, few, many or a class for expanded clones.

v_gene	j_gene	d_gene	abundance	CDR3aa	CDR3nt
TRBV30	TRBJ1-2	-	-	CAWRGSGTDYGYTF	TGTGCCTGGAGGGGATCAGGAACCGACTATGGCTACACCTTC
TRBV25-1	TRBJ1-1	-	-	CASSELWSGGGYTEAFF	TGTGCCAGCAGTGAATTGTGGAGTGGAGGAGGGTACACTGAAGCTTTCTTT
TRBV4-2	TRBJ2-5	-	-	CASSQKQGQETQYF	TGTGCCAGCAGCCAAAAACAGGGCCAAGAGACCCAGTACTTC
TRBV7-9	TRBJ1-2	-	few	CASSLGDVGYTF	TGTGCCAGCAGCTTGGGGGACGTTGGCTACACCTTC
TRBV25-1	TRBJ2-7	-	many	CASREAGSYEQYF	TGTGCCAGCAGGGAAGCAGGCTCCTACGAGCAGTACTTC
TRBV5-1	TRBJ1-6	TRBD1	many	CASSLRKGQASSYNSPLHF	TGCGCCAGCAGCTTGAGGAAAGGACAGGCGAGCTCCTATAATTCACCCCTCCACTTT
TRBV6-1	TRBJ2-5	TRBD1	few	CASSRRPDRDGHQETQYF	TGTGCCAGCAGTCGACGACCGGACAGGGACGGGCATCAAGAGACCCAGTACTTC
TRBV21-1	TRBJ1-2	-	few	CASSWGGTPFPPYYGYTF	TGTGCCAGCAGCTGGGGAGGGACTCCGTTCCCTCCTTACTATGGCTACACCTTC
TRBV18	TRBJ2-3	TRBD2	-	CASSPGTNTDTQYF	TGTGCCAGCTCCCCCGGGACTAACACAGATACGCAGTATTTT
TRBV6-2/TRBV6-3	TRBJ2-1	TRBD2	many	CASRLAGVDEQFF	TGTGCCAGCAGACTAGCGGGAGTTGATGAGCAGTTCTTC
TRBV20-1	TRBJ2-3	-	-	CSAARGVSTDTQYF	TGCAGTGCTGCCCGTGGGGTTAGCACAGATACGCAGTATTTT